Listed below are T cell receptor beta chains from one sample, sequenced in a study of blood T cell repertoires in COVID-19. Profiling relied on immunoSEQ multiplex PCR, and the TCRdb table lists in-frame clones only, not all of them. Of more than 250,000 clones in the sample, about nine tenths were seen once. The source material was peripheral blood. These receptors were collected from a man in his fifties with active or convalescent COVID-19. The CDR3 runs from the conserved cysteine through the conserved F or W. Each record gives: J gene, clone size, D gene, V gene, CDR3 DNA, CDR3 protein. The D gene is left open where the match is weak. The size entry is marked missing in some rows and otherwise reads once, few, many or a size class.

TRBJ1-3,.,TRBD1,TRBV6-2/TRBV6-3,TGTGCCAGCAGTTACCCGGGACAGGGGAGCACCATATATTTT,CASSYPGQGSTIYF
TRBJ2-1,.,TRBD2,TRBV7-8,TGTGCCAGCAGCTTAGTCCCCCGGACTAGCAGCTCCTACAATGAGCAGTTCTTC,CASSLVPRTSSSYNEQFF
TRBJ1-1,.,.,TRBV28,TGTGCCAGCAGTTTACAGGCTACTGAAGCTTTCTTT,CASSLQATEAFF
TRBJ1-5,.,.,TRBV4-1,TGCGCCAGCAGCCAAGACCCCGTTCAGCCCCAGCATTTT,CASSQDPVQPQHF
TRBJ2-5,.,.,TRBV5-1,TGCGCCAGCAGCTTTAGCGGTGGGGAGACCCAGTACTTC,CASSFSGGETQYF
TRBJ1-1,.,.,TRBV11-3,TGTGCGCGACTAAACCGTTTGGGGGCGGAAGCTTTCTTT,CARLNRLGAEAFF
TRBJ1-2,.,.,TRBV28,TGTGCCAGCAGTTTGGCCAGGGCCTATGGCTACACCTTC,CASSLARAYGYTF
TRBJ2-1,.,TRBD1,TRBV9,TGTGCCAGCAGCGTAGATGGGACAGGGTACAATGAGCAGTTCTTC,CASSVDGTGYNEQFF
TRBJ2-5,.,TRBD1,TRBV3-1/TRBV3-2,TGTGCCAGCAGCCGACCGGGACAGGGAAAAGAGACCCAGTACTTC,CASSRPGQGKETQYF
TRBJ1-2,.,TRBD1,TRBV28,TGTGCCAGCAGCCTATACAGGGGTAACTATGGCTACACCTTC,CASSLYRGNYGYTF
TRBJ2-3,once,.,TRBV28,TGTGCCAGCAGTTTCGAGGGTGCGGGTACGCAGTATTTT,CASSFEGAGTQYF
TRBJ2-1,.,TRBD2,TRBV2,TGTGCCAGCACCGGGCTAGCGGGAGGGAGTGAGCAGTTCTTC,CASTGLAGGSEQFF
TRBJ2-7,.,.,TRBV9,TGTGCCAGCAGCGTAGGGCTAGGCTCCTACGAGCAGTACTTC,CASSVGLGSYEQYF
TRBJ2-1,.,.,TRBV11-2,TGTGCCAGCAGCTTAGTTCTCCGGGGAGAGCAGTTCTTC,CASSLVLRGEQFF
TRBJ2-1,.,TRBD1,TRBV19,TGTGCCAGTAGTAAAAGACAGGGCGTAATTTACAATGAGCAGTTCTTC,CASSKRQGVIYNEQFF
TRBJ2-3,.,.,TRBV5-1,TGCGCCAGCAGCCGAGAGGTAACAGATACGCAGTATTTT,CASSREVTDTQYF
TRBJ2-7,.,TRBD2,TRBV6-6,TGTGCCAGCAGTTACTCGAACAGCGGGACTTACGAGCAGTACTTC,CASSYSNSGTYEQYF
TRBJ1-2,.,.,TRBV10-2,TGCGCCAGCAGTAACAGCCTCCTCTCCTATGGCTACACCTTC,CASSNSLLSYGYTF
TRBJ1-2,.,TRBD1,TRBV5-6,TGTGCCAGCAGTTCCACCGGGACAGGGAGTTTTTATGGCTACACCTTC,CASSSTGTGSFYGYTF
TRBJ2-1,.,TRBD2,TRBV7-2,TGTGCCAGCAGCTTCGCGGGGGGTTACAATGAGCAGTTCTTC,CASSFAGGYNEQFF
TRBJ1-1,.,.,TRBV6-1,TGTGCCAGCAGAGAAGACAAGACTGAAGCTTTCTTT,CASREDKTEAFF
TRBJ2-3,.,TRBD2,TRBV10-3,TGTGCCATCAGCTCGGGACTAGCGGTAACAGATACGCAGTATTTT,CAISSGLAVTDTQYF
TRBJ1-1,once,.,TRBV9,TGTGCCAGCAGCCCAGGGGACACTGAAGCTTTCTTT,CASSPGDTEAFF
TRBJ2-7,few,.,TRBV3-1/TRBV3-2,TGTGCCAGCAGCCAAGATCTTCGGGGGTTGGACTACTCCTACGAGCAGTACTTC,CASSQDLRGLDYSYEQYF
TRBJ2-1,.,TRBD2,TRBV25-1,TGTGCCAGCAGTTCTTGGACTAGCGGGAGGTCCCCCTACAATGAGCAGTTCTTC,CASSSWTSGRSPYNEQFF
TRBJ2-2,.,TRBD2,TRBV7-9,TGTGCCAGCAGCCCGGGACTAGCGGGATTTAGGGGTACCGGGGAGCTGTTTTTT,CASSPGLAGFRGTGELFF
TRBJ1-4,.,TRBD1,TRBV5-1,TGCGCCAGCAGCCCTGTTGCAGGGGGCACTAATGAAAAACTGTTTTTT,CASSPVAGGTNEKLFF
TRBJ2-7,few,TRBD1,TRBV10-1,TGCGCCGCTGGGGGACAGTCCGGAGAGCAGTACTTC,CAAGGQSGEQYF
TRBJ1-1,.,.,TRBV7-3,TGTGCCAGCAGCCGAGCCGAGGGTGAAGAAGCTTTCTTT,CASSRAEGEEAFF
TRBJ1-5,.,TRBD1,TRBV5-4,TGTGCCAGCAGCTTGGTCCCAGGGGGAAATCAGCCCCAGCATTTT,CASSLVPGGNQPQHF
TRBJ1-4,.,TRBD1,TRBV7-9,TGTGCCAGCAGCTTAGGGTGGACAGGGGGCCGAATTGAGGAAAAACTGTTTTTT,CASSLGWTGGRIEEKLFF
TRBJ2-3,.,.,TRBV7-3,TGTGCCAGCAGCGATACTAGCACAGATACGCAGTATTTT,CASSDTSTDTQYF
TRBJ1-1,few,TRBD1,TRBV10-1,TGCGCCAGCAGTGAGTCGCAACAGGGGGGTGGAGAAGCTTTCTTT,CASSESQQGGGEAFF
TRBJ1-2,.,.,TRBV29-1,TGCAGCGTTGGAAGTTCGGGGGAATATACTAACTATGGCTACACCTTC,CSVGSSGEYTNYGYTF
TRBJ1-5,.,.,TRBV18,TGTGCCAGCTCACAATATACGACGGGGAATCAGCCCCAGCATTTT,CASSQYTTGNQPQHF
TRBJ2-2,few,.,TRBV3-1/TRBV3-2,TGTGCCAGCAGCCAATCGACGAGACTGTCGAACACCGGGGAGCTGTTTTTT,CASSQSTRLSNTGELFF
TRBJ1-6,.,.,TRBV5-4,TGTGCCAGCAGCTTGGCCGGGGGCGGGGGAGCTTCACCCCTCCACTTT,CASSLAGGGGASPLHF
TRBJ2-5,.,.,TRBV30,TGTGCCTGGAGTGTGGGGGGACTCGAGTTTGGTGAGACCCAGTACTTC,CAWSVGGLEFGETQYF
TRBJ2-1,.,TRBD2,TRBV9,TGTGCCAGCAGCGTAGGCGGGGGGGCCAGGAATGAGCAGTTCTTC,CASSVGGGARNEQFF
TRBJ2-3,.,.,TRBV29-1,TGCGCATATAAGACCAACAGGGATACGCAGTATTTT,CAYKTNRDTQYF
TRBJ2-7,.,.,TRBV4-3,TGCGCCAGCAGCCAATCGACTCTCCCCTCCTACGAGCAGTACTTC,CASSQSTLPSYEQYF
TRBJ1-6,.,.,TRBV3-1/TRBV3-2,TGTGCCAGCAGCCAAGATAATACCGCGGCCTATAATTCACCCCTCCACTTT,CASSQDNTAAYNSPLHF
TRBJ1-5,few,.,TRBV5-8,TGTGCCAGCAGCCGGACGGGGGATCAGCCCCAGCATTTT,CASSRTGDQPQHF
TRBJ2-5,once,.,TRBV3-1/TRBV3-2,TGTGCCAGCAGCCAAGCTGGGCAGGGCGAGACCCAGTACTTC,CASSQAGQGETQYF
TRBJ2-7,.,TRBD2,TRBV28,TGTGCCAGCAGTTTGGGTCTAGCGGGATACGAGCAGTACTTC,CASSLGLAGYEQYF